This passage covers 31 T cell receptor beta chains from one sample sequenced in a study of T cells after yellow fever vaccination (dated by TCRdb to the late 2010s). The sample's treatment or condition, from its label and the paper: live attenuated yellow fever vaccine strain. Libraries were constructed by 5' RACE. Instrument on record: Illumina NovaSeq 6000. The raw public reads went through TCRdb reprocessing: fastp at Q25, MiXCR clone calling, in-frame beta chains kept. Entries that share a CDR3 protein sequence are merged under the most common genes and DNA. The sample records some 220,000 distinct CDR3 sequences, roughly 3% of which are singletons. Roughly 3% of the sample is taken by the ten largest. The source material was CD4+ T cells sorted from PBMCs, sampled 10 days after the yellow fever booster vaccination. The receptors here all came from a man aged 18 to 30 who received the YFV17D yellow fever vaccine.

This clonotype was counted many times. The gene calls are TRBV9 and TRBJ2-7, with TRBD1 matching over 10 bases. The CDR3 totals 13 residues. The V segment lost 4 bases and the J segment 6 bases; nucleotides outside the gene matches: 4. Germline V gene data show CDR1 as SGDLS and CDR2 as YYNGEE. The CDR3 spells CASSRDRGGEQYV. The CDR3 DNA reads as TGTGCCAGCAGCCGGGACAGGGGTGGCGAGCAGTACGTC.

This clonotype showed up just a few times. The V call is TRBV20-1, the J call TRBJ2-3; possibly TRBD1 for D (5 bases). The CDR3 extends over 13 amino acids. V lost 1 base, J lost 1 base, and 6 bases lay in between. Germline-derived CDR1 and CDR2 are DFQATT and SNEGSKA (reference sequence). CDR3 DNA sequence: TGCAGTGCTAGAGTACAGGGCACAGATACGCAGTATTTT. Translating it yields CSARVQGTDTQYF.

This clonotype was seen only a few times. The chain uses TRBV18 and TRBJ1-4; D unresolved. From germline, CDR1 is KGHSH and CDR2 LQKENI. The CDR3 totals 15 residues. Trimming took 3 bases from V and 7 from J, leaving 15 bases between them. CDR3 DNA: TGTGCCAGCTCACCGGGAGCGGGCTGGGGTGAAAAACTGTTTTTT. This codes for CASSPGAGWGEKLFF.

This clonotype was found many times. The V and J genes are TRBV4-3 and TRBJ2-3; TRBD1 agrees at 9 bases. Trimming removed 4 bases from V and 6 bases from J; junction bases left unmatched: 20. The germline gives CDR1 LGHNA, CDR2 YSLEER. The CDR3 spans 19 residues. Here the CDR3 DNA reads TGCGCCAGCAGCCGAAAGATCCGGCCGTACAGGGGGCAACTGGATACGCAGTATTTT. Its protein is CASSRKIRPYRGQLDTQYF.

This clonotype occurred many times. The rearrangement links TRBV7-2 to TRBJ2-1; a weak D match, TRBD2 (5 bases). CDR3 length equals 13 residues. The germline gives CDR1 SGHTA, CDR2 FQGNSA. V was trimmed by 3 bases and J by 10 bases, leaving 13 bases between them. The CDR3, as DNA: TGTGCCAGCAGCTTCAACGGCCGGGGAGAGCAGTTCTTC. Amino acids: CASSFNGRGEQFF.

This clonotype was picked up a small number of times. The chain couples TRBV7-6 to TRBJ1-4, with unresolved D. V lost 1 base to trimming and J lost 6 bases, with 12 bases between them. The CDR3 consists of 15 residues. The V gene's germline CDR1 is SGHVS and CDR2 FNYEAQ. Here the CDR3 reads CASSLGPESDEKLFF. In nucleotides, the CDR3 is TGTGCCAGCAGCTTAGGGCCGGAGTCCGATGAAAAACTGTTTTTT.

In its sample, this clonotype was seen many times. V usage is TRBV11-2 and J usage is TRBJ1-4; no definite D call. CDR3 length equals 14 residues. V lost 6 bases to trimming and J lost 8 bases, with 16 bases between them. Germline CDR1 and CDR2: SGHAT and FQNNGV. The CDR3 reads CASSLSGYREKLFF. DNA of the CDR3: TGTGCCAGCAGTCTATCGGGTTATCGGGAAAAACTGTTTTTT. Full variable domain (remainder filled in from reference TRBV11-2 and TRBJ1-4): EAGVAQSPRYKIIEKRQSVAFWCNPISGHATLYWYQQILGQGPKLLIQFQNNGVVDDSQLPKDRFSAERLKGVDSTLKIQPAKLEDSAVYLCASSLSGYREKLFFGSGTQLSVL.

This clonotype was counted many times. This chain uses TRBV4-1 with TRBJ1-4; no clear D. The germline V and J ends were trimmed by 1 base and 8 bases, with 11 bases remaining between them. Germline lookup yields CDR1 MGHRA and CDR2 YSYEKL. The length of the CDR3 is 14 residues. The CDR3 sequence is CASSQGSTGEKLFF. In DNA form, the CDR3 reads TGCGCCAGCAGCCAAGGGTCGACGGGGGAAAAACTGTTTTTT.

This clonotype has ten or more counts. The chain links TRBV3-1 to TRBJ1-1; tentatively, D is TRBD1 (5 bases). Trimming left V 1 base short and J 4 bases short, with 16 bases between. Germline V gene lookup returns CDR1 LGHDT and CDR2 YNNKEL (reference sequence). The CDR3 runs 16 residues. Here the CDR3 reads CASSQGAGRTRTEAFF. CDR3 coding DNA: TGTGCCAGCAGCCAAGGCGCAGGGAGGACCCGCACTGAAGCTTTCTTT.

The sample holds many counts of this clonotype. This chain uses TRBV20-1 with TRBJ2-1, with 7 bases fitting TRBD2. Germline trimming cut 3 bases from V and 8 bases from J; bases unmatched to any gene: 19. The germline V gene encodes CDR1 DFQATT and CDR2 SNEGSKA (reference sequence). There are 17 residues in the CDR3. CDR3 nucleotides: TGCAGTGCTAGGACGGGGGGAGGACTGTCTGCGGGAGATGAGCAGTTCTTC. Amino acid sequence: CSARTGGGLSAGDEQFF.

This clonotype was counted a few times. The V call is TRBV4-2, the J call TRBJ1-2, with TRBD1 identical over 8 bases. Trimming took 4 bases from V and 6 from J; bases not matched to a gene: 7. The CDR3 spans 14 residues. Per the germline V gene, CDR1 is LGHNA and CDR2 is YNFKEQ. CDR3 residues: CASSLTLGQDGYTF. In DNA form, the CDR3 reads TGTGCCAGCAGCCTCACTTTGGGACAGGATGGCTACACCTTC.

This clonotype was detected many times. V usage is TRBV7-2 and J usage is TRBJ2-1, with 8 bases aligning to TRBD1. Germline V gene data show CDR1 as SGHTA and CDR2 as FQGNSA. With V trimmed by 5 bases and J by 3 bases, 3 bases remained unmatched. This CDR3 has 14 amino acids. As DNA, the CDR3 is TGTGCCAGCAGCACGGACAGGGTCTACAATGAGCAGTTCTTC. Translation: CASSTDRVYNEQFF.

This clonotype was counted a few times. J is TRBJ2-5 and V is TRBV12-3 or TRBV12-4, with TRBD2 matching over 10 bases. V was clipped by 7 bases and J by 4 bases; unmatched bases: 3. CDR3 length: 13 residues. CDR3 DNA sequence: TGTGCCAGCACCTTAGCGGGAGGAGAGACCCAGTACTTC. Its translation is CASTLAGGETQYF.

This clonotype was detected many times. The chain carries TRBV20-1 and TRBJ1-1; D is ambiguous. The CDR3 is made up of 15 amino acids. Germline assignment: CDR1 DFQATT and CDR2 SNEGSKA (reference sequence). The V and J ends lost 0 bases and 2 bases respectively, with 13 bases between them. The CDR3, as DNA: TGCAGTGCTAGAGATCTGGGCGGCCTCAACACTGAAGCTTTCTTT. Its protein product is CSARDLGGLNTEAFF.

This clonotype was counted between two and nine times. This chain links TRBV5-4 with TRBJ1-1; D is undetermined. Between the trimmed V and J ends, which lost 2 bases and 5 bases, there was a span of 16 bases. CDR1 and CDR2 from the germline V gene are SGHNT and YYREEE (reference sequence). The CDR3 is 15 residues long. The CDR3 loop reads CASSLGFEVETEAFF. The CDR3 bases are TGTGCCAGCAGCTTAGGATTTGAAGTGGAGACTGAAGCTTTCTTT.

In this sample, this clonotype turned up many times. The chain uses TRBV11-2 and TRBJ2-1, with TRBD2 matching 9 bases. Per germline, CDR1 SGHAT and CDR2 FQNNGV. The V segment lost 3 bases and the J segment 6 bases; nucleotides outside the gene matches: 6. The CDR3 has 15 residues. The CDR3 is CASSFTRGGRNEQFF. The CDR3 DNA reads TGTGCCAGCAGCTTTACGCGGGGGGGCCGCAATGAGCAGTTCTTC.

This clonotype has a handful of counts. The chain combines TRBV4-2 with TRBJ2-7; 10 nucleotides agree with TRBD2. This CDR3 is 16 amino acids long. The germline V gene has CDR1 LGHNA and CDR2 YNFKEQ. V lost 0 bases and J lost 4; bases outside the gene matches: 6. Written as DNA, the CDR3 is TGTGCCAGCAGCCAAGAGATAACTAGCGGGGTTTACGAGCAGTACTTC. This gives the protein CASSQEITSGVYEQYF.

CDR3 sequence (DNA): TGCGCCAGCAGCCAAGGACCCCGCCGTCGACGGCCGGGGGACTATGGCTACACCTTC. Translating gives CASSQGPRRRRPGDYGYTF. The V call is TRBV4-1, the J call TRBJ1-2; a possible D gene is TRBD1 (5 bases). The V and J ends lost 1 base and 3 bases respectively, with 24 bases between them. The germline CDR1 and CDR2 sequences are MGHRA and YSYEKL. This CDR3 has 19 residues.

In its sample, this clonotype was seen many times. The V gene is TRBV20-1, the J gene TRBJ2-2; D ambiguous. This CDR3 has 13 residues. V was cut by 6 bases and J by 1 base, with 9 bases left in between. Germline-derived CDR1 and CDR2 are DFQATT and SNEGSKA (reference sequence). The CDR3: CSAVFKNTGELFF. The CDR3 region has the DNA TGCAGTGCCGTCTTTAAGAACACCGGGGAGCTGTTTTTT.

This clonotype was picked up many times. The CDR3 protein is CASNANTGELFF. The CDR3 DNA follows: TGCGCCAGTAACGCTAACACCGGGGAGCTGTTTTTT. The gene calls are TRBV5-1 and TRBJ2-2; D is unclear. The V and J ends lost 8 bases and 2 bases respectively, with 7 bases between them. Germline loops: CDR1 SGHRS, CDR2 YFSETQ. The CDR3 extends over 12 amino acids. The complete variable domain, with remaining parts taken from reference TRBV5-1 and TRBJ2-2, reads KAGVTQTPRYLIKTRGQQVTLSCSPISGHRSVSWYQQTPGQGLQFLFEYFSETQRNKGNFPGRFSGRQFSNSRSEMNVSTLELGDSALYLCASNANTGELFFGEGSRLTVL.

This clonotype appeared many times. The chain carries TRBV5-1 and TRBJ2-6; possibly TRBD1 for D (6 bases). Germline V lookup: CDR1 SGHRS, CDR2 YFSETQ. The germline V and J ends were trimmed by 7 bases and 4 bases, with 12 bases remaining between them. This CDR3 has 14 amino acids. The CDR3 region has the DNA TGCGCCAGCCGACAGGCCGGCGGGGCCAACGTCCTGACTTTC. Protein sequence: CASRQAGGANVLTF.

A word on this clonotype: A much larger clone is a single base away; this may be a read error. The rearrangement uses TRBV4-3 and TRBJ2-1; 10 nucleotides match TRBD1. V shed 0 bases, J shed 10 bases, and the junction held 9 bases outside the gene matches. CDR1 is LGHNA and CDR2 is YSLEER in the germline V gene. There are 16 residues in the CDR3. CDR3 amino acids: CASSQDWGTGDREQFF. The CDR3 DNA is TGCGCCAGCAGCCAAGATTGGGGGACAGGGGACAGGGAGCAGTTCTTC.

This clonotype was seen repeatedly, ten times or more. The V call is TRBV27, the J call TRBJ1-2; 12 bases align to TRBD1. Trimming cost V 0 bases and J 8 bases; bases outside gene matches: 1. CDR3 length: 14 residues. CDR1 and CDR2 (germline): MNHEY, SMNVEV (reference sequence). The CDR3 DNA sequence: TGTGCCAGCAGTTTATCCGGGACAGGGGGCGGCTACACCTTC. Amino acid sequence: CASSLSGTGGGYTF.

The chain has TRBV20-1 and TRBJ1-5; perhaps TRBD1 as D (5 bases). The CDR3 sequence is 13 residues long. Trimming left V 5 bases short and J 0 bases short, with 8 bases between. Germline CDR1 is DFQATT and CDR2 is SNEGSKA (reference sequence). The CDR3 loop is CSAGGFSNQPQHF. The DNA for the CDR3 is TGCAGTGCTGGGGGATTTAGCAATCAGCCCCAGCATTTT.

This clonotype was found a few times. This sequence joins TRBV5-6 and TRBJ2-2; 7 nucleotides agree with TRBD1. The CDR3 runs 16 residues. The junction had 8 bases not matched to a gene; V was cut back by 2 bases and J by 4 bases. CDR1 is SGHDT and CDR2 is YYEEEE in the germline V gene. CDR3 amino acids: CASSFRETGSTGELFF. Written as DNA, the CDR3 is TGTGCCAGCAGCTTCAGAGAGACAGGGAGCACCGGGGAGCTGTTTTTT.

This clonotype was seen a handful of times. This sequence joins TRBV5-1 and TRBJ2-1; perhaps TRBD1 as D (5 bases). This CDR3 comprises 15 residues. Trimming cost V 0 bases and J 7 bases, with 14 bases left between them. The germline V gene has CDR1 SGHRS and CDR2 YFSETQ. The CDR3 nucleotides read TGCGCCAGCAGCTTGGTGGCTAACTCAGGGAATGAGCAGTTCTTC. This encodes CASSLVANSGNEQFF.

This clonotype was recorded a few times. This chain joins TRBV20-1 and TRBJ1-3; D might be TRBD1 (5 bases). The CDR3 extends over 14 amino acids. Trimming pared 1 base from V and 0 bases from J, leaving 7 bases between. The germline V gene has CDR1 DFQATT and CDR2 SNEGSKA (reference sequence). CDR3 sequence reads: CSARVGASGNTIYF. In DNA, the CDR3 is TGCAGTGCTAGAGTTGGGGCCTCTGGAAACACCATATATTTT.

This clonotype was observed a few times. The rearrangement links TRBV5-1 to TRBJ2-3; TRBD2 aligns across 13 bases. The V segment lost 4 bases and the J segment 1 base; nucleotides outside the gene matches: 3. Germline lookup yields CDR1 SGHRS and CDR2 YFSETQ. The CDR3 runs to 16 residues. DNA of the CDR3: TGCGCCAGCAGCATGGGACTAGCGGGGCGCACAGATACGCAGTATTTT. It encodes CASSMGLAGRTDTQYF.

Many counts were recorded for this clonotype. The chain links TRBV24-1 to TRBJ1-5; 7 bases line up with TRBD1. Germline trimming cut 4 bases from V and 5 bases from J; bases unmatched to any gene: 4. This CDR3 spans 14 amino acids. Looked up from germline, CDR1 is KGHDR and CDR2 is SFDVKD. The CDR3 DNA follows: TGTGCCACCAGTGACCCGGGGACAGATCAGCCCCAGCATTTT. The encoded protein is CATSDPGTDQPQHF.

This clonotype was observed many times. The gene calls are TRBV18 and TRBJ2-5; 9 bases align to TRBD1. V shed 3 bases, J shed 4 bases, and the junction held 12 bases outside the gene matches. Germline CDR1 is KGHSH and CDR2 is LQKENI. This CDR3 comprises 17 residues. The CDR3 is CASSPGTGIGGAETQYF. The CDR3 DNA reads TGTGCCAGCTCACCCGGGACAGGGATTGGAGGTGCAGAGACCCAGTACTTC. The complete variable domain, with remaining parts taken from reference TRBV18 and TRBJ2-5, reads NAGVMQNPRHLVRRRGQEARLRCSPMKGHSHVYWYRQLPEEGLKFMVYLQKENIIDESGMPKERFSAEFPKEGPSILRIQQVVRGDSAAYFCASSPGTGIGGAETQYFGPGTRLLVL.

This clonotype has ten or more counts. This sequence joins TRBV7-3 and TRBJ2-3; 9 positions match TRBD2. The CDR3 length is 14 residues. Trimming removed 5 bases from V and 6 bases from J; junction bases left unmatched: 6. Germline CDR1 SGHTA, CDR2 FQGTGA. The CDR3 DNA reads TGTGCCAGCAGCCCAGGACTAGCGAGTGATACGCAGTATTTT. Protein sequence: CASSPGLASDTQYF.